This TCR beta chain was captured by sequencing in a study of blood T cell repertoires in COVID-19. In the study overall: Whether acute or convalescent, the COVID-19 samples came from the United States, Italy and Spain. The cDNA or gDNA used as material had been derived from T cells, B-cell-depleted T cells, or PBMCs.

The authors' processing: Reference gene primer amplification gave nucleated cell count estimates. The table came from immunoSEQ multiplex PCR; TCRdb's copy has only in-frame clones and leaves some out. That table furnishes V, J and clone size, whereas the DNA furnished D and trimming. The sample shows around 170,000 clones, 89% of them seen only once. The CDR3 sequence is 12 residues long. Germline V gives CDR1 MDHEN, CDR2 SYDVKM. V was shortened by 8 bases and J by 10 bases, with 14 bases between the two germline ends. This clone was seen more than once but under ten times. The rearrangement links TRBV28 to TRBJ1-4, with D perhaps matching TRBD1 (6 bases). This TCR was sampled from a man aged 18 to 35 who had recovered from COVID-19. The sample was peripheral blood. CDR3 sequence (DNA): TGTGCCAGCGGCAGGGGTCTCGGAAAACTGTTTTTT. Translated, it gives CASGRGLGKLFF.